The 32 T cell receptor beta chains below all came from one sample that was sequenced in a study of blood T cell repertoires in COVID-19. Here immunoSEQ multiplex PCR was the method, and the copy in TCRdb shows in-frame clones only, minus some. The sample includes 150,000 to 200,000 clones, about 89% of them seen just once. The sequenced sample was peripheral blood. These receptors originate from a young man who had recovered from COVID-19.

The chain has TRBV7-8 and TRBJ2-7; no clear D. With 5 bases removed from V and 3 bases from J, the gap between germline ends came to 8 bases. This CDR3 comprises 12 residues. Per the germline V gene, CDR1 is SGHVS and CDR2 is FQNEAQ. As DNA, the CDR3 is TGTGCCAGCAGCCCTTCGGGCTACGAGCAGTACTTC. This encodes CASSPSGYEQYF. Variable domain in full (rest from reference TRBV7-8 and TRBJ2-7): GAGVSQSPRYKVAKRGQDVALRCDPISGHVSLFWYQQALGQGPEFLTYFQNEAQLDKSGLPSDRFFAERPEGSVSTLKIQRTQQEDSAVYLCASSPSGYEQYFGPGTRLTVT.

The rearrangement uses TRBV7-9 and TRBJ2-1, with TRBD2 matching over 8 bases. The germline gives CDR1 SEHNR, CDR2 FQNEAQ (reference sequence). The CDR3 is made up of 16 amino acids. J was trimmed by 1 base and V by 2 bases; bases with no gene match: 4. CDR3 coding DNA: TGTGCCAGCAGCTTATACTTAGCGGGGTCCTACAATGAGCAGTTCTTC. Amino acids: CASSLYLAGSYNEQFF.

A few counts support this clone. This chain uses TRBV4-3 with TRBJ2-1; 11 bases align to TRBD2. Trimming took 3 bases from V and 4 from J; bases not matched to a gene: 8. CDR3 length: 17 residues. Germline CDR1 reads LGHNA; CDR2 reads YSLEER. CDR3 amino acids: CASSHLLGLAGYNEQFF. The CDR3 region has the DNA TGCGCCAGCAGCCACCTTCTCGGACTAGCGGGTTACAATGAGCAGTTCTTC.

DNA for the CDR3: TGTGCCAGCAGTGAGGACGGGATGAGAAATGAGCAGTTCTTC. This sequence encodes CASSEDGMRNEQFF. The chain carries TRBV6-4 and TRBJ2-1, with a possible D match to TRBD2 (5 bases). Trimming left V 3 bases short and J 7 bases short, with 13 bases between. The V gene's germline CDR1 is MRHNA and CDR2 SNTAGT. The CDR3 consists of 14 residues.

J is TRBJ1-5 and V is TRBV2; 12 positions match TRBD1. Germline CDR1 and CDR2: SNHLY and FYNNEI. Losses at the gene ends were 1 base for V and 5 bases for J; bases not matched to a gene: 3. The CDR3 is 16 residues long. The CDR3 DNA reads TGTGCCAGCAGTGAAGGGGACAGGGGGCTTTATCAGCCCCAGCATTTT. This encodes CASSEGDRGLYQPQHF.

CDR3: CASGGFGLAGTGELFF. CDR3 DNA: TGCGCCAGCGGGGGTTTTGGACTAGCGGGTACCGGGGAGCTGTTTTTT. J is TRBJ2-2 and V is TRBV4-3, with TRBD2 matching 11 bases. CDR1 is LGHNA and CDR2 is YSLEER in the germline V gene. The CDR3 sequence is 16 residues long. V lost 8 bases and J lost 5; bases outside the gene matches: 10.

This rearrangement joins TRBV10-3 to TRBJ2-1; 10 bases agree with TRBD2. J gave up 7 bases and V 8 bases, and 8 bases lay outside the gene matches. The CDR3 loop spans 14 amino acids. Germline V CDR1 and CDR2: ENHRY, SYGVKD. The CDR3 DNA follows: TGTGCCATCCGCCAGCGGGAGGGGCAAAATGAGCAGTTCTTC. This translates into CAIRQREGQNEQFF.

The J gene is TRBJ2-7, the V gene TRBV3-1 (or the pseudogene TRBV3-2), with D uncertain. V was shortened by 0 bases and J by 0 bases, with 6 bases between the two germline ends. The CDR3 contains 14 residues. The germline CDR1 and CDR2 sequences are LGHDT and YNNKEL (reference sequence). In DNA, the CDR3 is TGTGCCAGCAGCCAAGATTTGGCCTCCTACGAGCAGTACTTC. Its translation is CASSQDLASYEQYF.

This clone was observed many times. The V and J genes are TRBV5-4 and TRBJ1-5; no clear D gene. Trimming stripped 0 bases from V and 6 bases from J, with 4 bases between. CDR3 size: 12 residues. CDR1 and CDR2 (germline): SGHNT, YYREEE (reference sequence). This chain's CDR3 is CASSLDGQPQHF. In DNA form, the CDR3 reads TGTGCCAGCAGCTTGGACGGTCAGCCCCAGCATTTT.

V gene TRBV20-1 combines with J gene TRBJ2-3, with 9 bases matching TRBD2. The CDR3 length is 15 residues. In germline, CDR1 is DFQATT, CDR2 SNEGSKA (reference sequence). V lost 3 bases, J lost 0 bases, and 4 bases stayed unmatched. CDR3 nucleotides: TGCAGTGCTAGTGGACTAGCGACTAGCACAGATACGCAGTATTTT. This sequence encodes CSASGLATSTDTQYF.

The gene calls are TRBV9 and TRBJ2-1; 9 bases agree with TRBD2. Germline CDR1 reads SGDLS; CDR2 reads YYNGEE. Trimming removed 4 bases from V and 2 bases from J; junction bases left unmatched: 4. The CDR3 consists of 15 residues. The CDR3: CASSISGSPYNEQFF. CDR3 nucleotides: TGTGCCAGCAGCATTAGCGGGAGTCCCTACAATGAGCAGTTCTTC. Using reference TRBV9 and TRBJ2-1 for the parts outside the CDR3, the full variable domain is DSGVTQTPKHLITATGQRVTLRCSPRSGDLSVYWYQQSLDQGLQFLIQYYNGEERAKGNILERFSAQQFPDLHSELNLSSLELGDSALYFCASSISGSPYNEQFFGPGTRLTVL.

This clone was recorded a few times. V gene TRBV2 combines with J gene TRBJ1-6, with 7 bases that match TRBD1. V lost 7 bases, J lost 0 bases, and 15 bases stayed unmatched. This CDR3 is 19 amino acids long. The germline V gene has CDR1 SNHLY and CDR2 FYNNEI. The CDR3 reads CASTLTGGTASSYNSPLHF. The CDR3 DNA follows: TGTGCCAGCACTCTAACGGGGGGGACAGCGAGCTCCTATAATTCACCCCTCCACTTT.

The gene calls are TRBV2 and TRBJ2-1; tentatively, D is TRBD1 (6 bases). The length of the CDR3 is 14 residues. V lost 3 bases to trimming and J lost 4 bases, with 10 bases between them. The germline V gene has CDR1 SNHLY and CDR2 FYNNEI. DNA of the CDR3: TGTGCCAGCAGTGAGTTGGGGGCTTACAATGAGCAGTTCTTC. Amino acid sequence: CASSELGAYNEQFF.

This clone showed up just a few times. The gene calls are TRBV28 and TRBJ2-6, with unresolved D. Deletions cut 7 bases from V and 2 bases from J, with 12 bases between. Per germline, CDR1 MDHEN and CDR2 SYDVKM. The CDR3 spans 15 residues. CDR3 bases: TGTGCCAGCATTTCCACTCAACCTGGGGCCAACGTCCTGACTTTC. It translates to CASISTQPGANVLTF.

This sequence joins TRBV7-2 and TRBJ2-3; TRBD1 matches 8 bases. V shed 5 bases and J 0 bases; nucleotides not matched to a gene: 13. CDR3 length equals 18 residues. From germline, CDR1 is SGHTA and CDR2 FQGNSA. The CDR3: CASSEHRGTGISTDTQYF. The CDR3 DNA is TGTGCCAGCAGCGAGCACCGCGGGACAGGCATTAGCACAGATACGCAGTATTTT.

This chain joins TRBV27 and TRBJ1-6; D might be TRBD1 (5 bases). The CDR3 loop spans 17 amino acids. In germline, CDR1 is MNHEY, CDR2 SMNVEV (reference sequence). Trimming left V 7 bases short and J 2 bases short, with 18 bases between. The CDR3 sequence is CASTLGSQGAYNSPLHF. The CDR3 DNA follows: TGTGCCAGCACCCTGGGGTCGCAGGGCGCCTATAATTCACCCCTCCACTTT.

V usage is TRBV6-5 and J usage is TRBJ2-7, with 12 bases identical to TRBD2. CDR3 length: 15 amino acids. Germline CDR1 MNHEY, CDR2 SVGAGI. The V and J ends lost 5 bases and 4 bases, in that order; junction bases with no gene match: 6. The CDR3 region is CASSPETSGSYEQYF. CDR3 in DNA: TGTGCCAGCAGTCCAGAGACTAGCGGGAGTTACGAGCAGTACTTC.

This chain links TRBV10-3 with TRBJ2-1; possible D gene TRBD2, 5 bases. Germline V lookup: CDR1 ENHRY, CDR2 SYGVKD. The CDR3 has 13 residues. The V end was cut by 11 bases, the J end by 9 bases, with 20 bases between. The CDR3 region has the DNA TGTGCCTTTTCCCCCGGTCGAGAGGGTGAGCAGTTCTTC. Its protein product is CAFSPGREGEQFF.

The V gene is TRBV18, the J gene TRBJ2-1; 13 bases map to TRBD2. V dropped 0 bases and J dropped 7; count of bases not matched to a gene: 9. The length of the CDR3 is 18 residues. Germline-derived CDR1 and CDR2 are KGHSH and LQKENI. CDR3 sequence reads: CASSPPKRLAGGGNEQFF. The CDR3 nucleotides read TGTGCCAGCTCACCACCAAAGAGACTAGCGGGAGGTGGTAATGAGCAGTTCTTC.

The chain employs TRBV19 and TRBJ2-3; possibly TRBD2 for D (5 bases). V was trimmed by 1 base and J by 4 bases, leaving 6 bases between them. This CDR3 is built from 13 residues. Germline V lookup: CDR1 LNHDA, CDR2 SQIVND (reference sequence). CDR3 DNA sequence: TGTGCCAGTAGTATAGGACTACCAGATACGCAGTATTTT. Its translation is CASSIGLPDTQYF. The full variable domain, in which reference TRBV19 and TRBJ2-3 provide the parts outside the CDR3, is DGGITQSPKYLFRKEGQNVTLSCEQNLNHDAMYWYRQDPGQGLRLIYYSQIVNDFQKGDIAEGYSVSREKKESFPLTVTSAQKNPTAFYLCASSIGLPDTQYFGPGTRLTVL.

This clone was picked up one time. The chain joins TRBV7-8 to TRBJ1-4; perhaps TRBD1 as D (6 bases). Deletions cut 1 base from V and 5 bases from J, with 11 bases between. Germline V lookup: CDR1 SGHVS, CDR2 FQNEAQ. The CDR3 runs to 15 residues. The CDR3 nucleotides read TGTGCCAGCAGCTTAGAAGCAGGGGCAAATGAAAAACTGTTTTTT. Translation gives CASSLEAGANEKLFF.

V usage is TRBV30 and J usage is TRBJ1-5; no clear D gene. V shed 0 bases and J shed 11 bases, with 14 bases lying between them. The CDR3 consists of 13 residues. Germline loops: CDR1 GTSNPN, CDR2 SVGIG (reference sequence). As DNA, the CDR3 is TGTGCCTGGAGTGTAAGCGGGTATCGATCCCAGCATTTT. As protein: CAWSVSGYRSQHF.

The gene calls are TRBV27 and TRBJ1-4, with D perhaps matching TRBD1 (5 bases). V lost 5 bases and J 10 bases, leaving 17 bases between the germline ends. Germline V CDR1 and CDR2: MNHEY, SMNVEV (reference sequence). CDR3 length: 14 amino acids. The CDR3 protein is CASSGAGTNRKLFF. As DNA, the CDR3 is TGTGCCAGCAGTGGGGCAGGCACAAATCGAAAACTGTTTTTT.

The chain couples TRBV19 to TRBJ1-1; 7 bases align to TRBD1. The CDR3 is 16 residues long. With 2 bases clipped from V and 1 base from J, the junction kept 7 bases outside the gene matches. Per germline, CDR1 LNHDA and CDR2 SQIVND (reference sequence). The CDR3 loop is CASSISTGVANTEAFF. DNA for the CDR3: TGTGCCAGTAGTATAAGTACAGGGGTGGCGAACACTGAAGCTTTCTTT.

Many counts were recorded for this clone. V usage is TRBV18 and J usage is TRBJ2-7, with 11 bases that match TRBD2. Germline trimming cut 2 bases from V and 6 bases from J; bases unmatched to any gene: 0. Germline loops: CDR1 KGHSH, CDR2 LQKENI. The CDR3 runs to 13 residues. The CDR3 protein is CASSPTSGSEQYF. Here the CDR3 DNA reads TGTGCCAGCTCACCAACTAGCGGGAGCGAGCAGTACTTC.

The V gene is TRBV11-1, the J gene TRBJ2-2, with 9 nucleotides matching TRBD1. CDR3 size: 14 residues. Germline-derived CDR1 and CDR2 are SGHAT and FQDESV (reference sequence). V lost 8 bases and J lost 6; bases outside the gene matches: 7. DNA for the CDR3: TGTGCCAGCGCCCGGGACAGGGCGGCCGGGGAGCTGTTTTTT. Its protein is CASARDRAAGELFF.

The chain employs TRBV16 and TRBJ1-3, with 7 bases aligning to TRBD1. The CDR3 consists of 15 residues. Germline V gives CDR1 KGHSY, CDR2 FQNENV. Trimming took 3 bases from V and 1 from J; bases not matched to a gene: 3. The CDR3 DNA reads as TGTGCCAGCAGCCAGACAGGGCGATCTGGAAACACCATATATTTT. It yields the protein CASSQTGRSGNTIYF.

This clone was detected only once. The chain couples TRBV5-4 to TRBJ1-4, with D tentatively TRBD1 (5 bases). This CDR3 region has 13 residues. The V end lost 1 base, the J end lost 8 bases, and 9 bases lay between the germline ends. Germline CDR1 and CDR2: SGHNT and YYREEE (reference sequence). CDR3 nucleotides: TGTGCCAGCAGCTTGCAGGGTGTGGAAAAACTGTTTTTT. Residues: CASSLQGVEKLFF.

This chain links TRBV7-2 with TRBJ2-7, with TRBD2 matching 10 bases. J gave up 4 bases and V 1 base, and 4 bases lay outside the gene matches. Germline values: CDR1 SGHTA, CDR2 FQGNSA. CDR3 size: 15 residues. The CDR3 reads CASSLVVTSGYEQYF. Written as DNA, the CDR3 is TGTGCCAGCAGCTTAGTGGTGACTAGCGGGTACGAGCAGTACTTC.

The chain has TRBV5-1 and TRBJ2-7, with D perhaps matching TRBD2 (5 bases). The CDR3 totals 14 residues. CDR1 is SGHRS, CDR2 YFSETQ, per germline. The V end was cut by 6 bases, the J end by 1 base, with 14 bases between. The CDR3 loop reads CASKERGESYEQYF. Here the CDR3 DNA reads TGCGCCAGCAAGGAGCGTGGGGAGTCCTACGAGCAGTACTTC. Full variable domain (outside the CDR3, taken from reference TRBV5-1 and TRBJ2-7): KAGVTQTPRYLIKTRGQQVTLSCSPISGHRSVSWYQQTPGQGLQFLFEYFSETQRNKGNFPGRFSGRQFSNSRSEMNVSTLELGDSALYLCASKERGESYEQYFGPGTRLTVT.

This rearrangement joins TRBV27 to TRBJ2-5; 8 bases line up with TRBD1. The V segment lost 4 bases and the J segment 5 bases; nucleotides outside the gene matches: 6. Per germline, CDR1 MNHEY and CDR2 SMNVEV (reference sequence). The CDR3 contains 14 residues. The CDR3 coding sequence is TGTGCCAGCAGTTCGATGACAGGGGTGGAGACCCAGTACTTC. Protein product: CASSSMTGVETQYF.

The chain employs TRBV29-1 and TRBJ1-1, with D unresolved. The CDR3 runs to 12 residues. Trimming left V 8 bases short and J 4 bases short, with 14 bases between. CDR1 SQVTM and CDR2 ANQGSEA come from the germline V gene. The CDR3 loop is CSFEGGFTEAFF. In DNA form, the CDR3 reads TGCAGCTTCGAGGGTGGATTCACTGAAGCTTTCTTT.